This entry lists 9 T cell receptor beta chains sequenced from one sample in a study of shared clonotypes between healthy human individuals. Produced via immunoSEQ multiplex PCR; TCRdb's table is partial and in-frame only. Of about a million clones detected, approximately 75% appear once; the ten largest clones hold more than 0.85%. Sequencing was performed on memory CD4+ T cells from PBMCs. Subset reported: CD45RA-negative fraction. The origin of the receptors is a man between 18 and 35 years old in good health. Some clones in this sample may be carry-over from other donors' samples.

The CDR3 bases are TGTGCCAGCAGCGCCCGGGGGAGACGGGCCGGGGAGCTGTTTTTT. Amino acid sequence: CASSARGRRAGELFF. The chain carries TRBV7-8 and TRBJ2-2, with D possibly TRBD2 on 6 matching bases. Per germline, CDR1 SGHVS and CDR2 FQNEAQ. The CDR3 covers 15 residues. V dropped 5 bases and J dropped 6 bases, with 16 bases sitting between them. Variable domain in full (rest from reference TRBV7-8 and TRBJ2-2): GAGVSQSPRYKVAKRGQDVALRCDPISGHVSLFWYQQALGQGPEFLTYFQNEAQLDKSGLPSDRFFAERPEGSVSTLKIQRTQQEDSAVYLCASSARGRRAGELFFGEGSRLTVL.

CDR3 loop: CSARHGETQYF. The CDR3 DNA reads as TGCAGTGCTAGGCACGGAGAGACCCAGTACTTC. The chain links TRBV20-1 to TRBJ2-5; D ambiguous. With 3 bases removed from V and 4 bases from J, the gap between germline ends came to 6 bases. The CDR3 totals 11 residues. Germline CDR1 reads DFQATT; CDR2 reads SNEGSKA (reference sequence).

The chain links TRBV9 to TRBJ2-1; 12 bases align to TRBD1. Looked up from germline, CDR1 is SGDLS and CDR2 is YYNGEE. Trimming cost V 0 bases and J 8 bases; bases outside gene matches: 12. This CDR3 has 18 residues. DNA of the CDR3: TGTGCCAGCAGCGTAGTGGGGACAGGGGGCGCCTCTGGCTATGAGCAGTTCTTC. Its translation: CASSVVGTGGASGYEQFF.

This chain links TRBV2 with TRBJ2-4; D gene unclear. The CDR3 loop spans 12 amino acids. Germline CDR1 reads SNHLY; CDR2 reads FYNNEI. Trimming pared 8 bases from V and 3 bases from J, leaving 8 bases between. This CDR3 is CASQNDKNIQYF. CDR3 nucleotides: TGTGCCAGCCAAAACGACAAAAACATTCAGTACTTC.

The V call is TRBV5-4, the J call TRBJ2-2; the match to TRBD1 covers 10 bases. With 5 bases clipped from V and 3 bases from J, the junction kept 7 bases outside the gene matches. Germline CDR1 SGHNT, CDR2 YYREEE (reference sequence). This CDR3 region has 16 residues. CDR3 nucleotide sequence: TGTGCCAGCAGTCCGGCGGACAGGGGGTACACCGGGGAGCTGTTTTTT. Translated: CASSPADRGYTGELFF.

As concerns this clone: A much larger clone differs by one base, so this may be a read error. This sequence joins TRBV7-2 and TRBJ2-2; weak D call: TRBD1 (6 bases). Germline assignment: CDR1 SGHTA and CDR2 FQGNSA. The CDR3 is 16 residues long. CDR3 sequence: CASSLDSDLNTGELIF. The CDR3 DNA is TGTGCCAGCAGCCTGGACAGCGACCTTAACACCGGGGAGCTGATTTTT. Full variable domain (rest looked up from reference TRBV7-2 and TRBJ2-2): GAGVSQSPSNKVTEKGKDVELRCDPISGHTALYWYRQSLGQGLEFLIYFQGNSAPDKSGLPSDRFSAERTGGSVSTLTIQRTQQEDSAVYLCASSLDSDLNTGELIFGEGSRLTVL.

The chain carries TRBV27 and TRBJ1-5; 11 bases fit TRBD1. V dropped 5 bases and J dropped 6; count of bases not matched to a gene: 9. This CDR3 is 16 amino acids long. Germline V gene sequence: CDR1 MNHEY, CDR2 SMNVEV (reference sequence). DNA for the CDR3: TGTGCCAGCAGTAGGACAGGGGGCGTTGAGGGTCAGCCCCAGCATTTT. This codes for CASSRTGGVEGQPQHF.

The CDR3 spells CASRSTSIVGNEQFF. Here the CDR3 DNA reads TGTGCCAGTAGATCCACCTCTATCGTCGGCAATGAGCAGTTCTTC. The V and J genes are TRBV19 and TRBJ2-1; no clear D. Per germline, CDR1 LNHDA and CDR2 SQIVND (reference sequence). The CDR3 has 15 residues. Trimming left V 6 bases short and J 6 bases short, with 18 bases between. Using reference TRBV19 and TRBJ2-1 for the parts outside the CDR3, the full variable domain is DGGITQSPKYLFRKEGQNVTLSCEQNLNHDAMYWYRQDPGQGLRLIYYSQIVNDFQKGDIAEGYSVSREKKESFPLTVTSAQKNPTAFYLCASRSTSIVGNEQFFGPGTRLTVL.

The chain recombines TRBV13 with TRBJ2-3; 8 bases agree with TRBD2. This CDR3 contains 14 residues. The junction had 3 bases not matched to a gene; V was cut back by 5 bases and J by 2 bases. CDR1 and CDR2 from the germline V gene are PRHDT and FYEKMQ (reference sequence). The DNA of the CDR3 is TGTGCCAGCAGCGGCGGGAGGAACACAGATACGCAGTATTTT. It translates to CASSGGRNTDTQYF.